Here is one T cell receptor (beta chain) with its context. Antigen: not known. Distinct nucleotide sequences in the sample also encode this CDR3. The data stem from a study of shared clonotypes between healthy human individuals. Study-wide results and caveats: Sorted-subset samples were not fully sequenced, rarefaction indicated.

In germline, CDR1 is SGHTA, CDR2 FQGNSA. The V gene end was trimmed by 3 bases and the J gene end by 2 bases; junction bases not matched to a gene: 2. This CDR3 spans 15 amino acids. A deep-level run was used for the assay. Genomic DNA of each subset was evenly split across several immunoSEQ plates. The DNA input per sorted-subset replicate PCR was 150 to 200 ng, corresponding to some 30,000 T cell genomes. This table comes from immunoSEQ multiplex PCR, and its TCRdb copy is limited to in-frame clones, with some not included. The data hold about 1.1 million clones, with roughly 74% observed a single time.

This receptor was taken from a man aged 18 to 35 in good health. Some clones in this sample may be carry-over from other donors' samples. The chain combines TRBV7-2 with TRBJ1-5; 9 nucleotides agree with TRBD1. Sample: memory CD4+ T cells from PBMCs. Subset described: CD45RA-negative fraction. The chain's CDR3 is CASSLDRGGNQPQHF. CDR3 in DNA: TGTGCCAGCAGCTTGGACAGGGGCGGCAATCAGCCCCAGCATTTT.